Following are 29 T cell receptor beta chains from one sample sequenced in a study of cytomegalovirus exposure and HLA in healthy donors. In the PCR, 60 Vbeta and 13 Jbeta primers were used. Sequenced by immunoSEQ multiplex PCR; TCRdb stores in-frame clones only, minus some. The repertoire holds 95,000 to 110,000 clones, with approximately 74% as singletons. The sample was PBMCs. Receptors were obtained from a woman aged 40 to 49 in good health and CMV-seropositive.

Written as DNA, the CDR3 is TGTGCCAGCAGTAGGACAGGGGGGCGTCAGCCCCAGCATTTT. Protein: CASSRTGGRQPQHF. V is TRBV2 and J is TRBJ1-5; TRBD1 matches 10 bases. CDR3 length: 14 amino acids. Germline CDR1 reads SNHLY; CDR2 reads FYNNEI. With 5 bases clipped from V and 6 bases from J, the junction kept 4 bases outside the gene matches.

The chain combines TRBV29-1 with TRBJ2-2; TRBD2 aligns across 9 bases. Germline trimming cut 3 bases from V and 5 bases from J; bases unmatched to any gene: 7. Germline V gene data show CDR1 as SQVTM and CDR2 as ANQGSEA. The CDR3 is 15 amino acids. The CDR3 sequence: CSVDGSGGGTGELFF. The CDR3 region has the DNA TGCAGCGTTGATGGTAGCGGGGGTGGGACCGGGGAGCTGTTTTTT.

This clone appeared once. The chain carries TRBV18 and TRBJ1-1, with TRBD1 as a possible D gene (6 bases). The ends were cut back, 3 bases at V and 1 base at J, with 12 bases in the middle. Germline V gene sequence: CDR1 KGHSH, CDR2 LQKENI. This CDR3 contains 15 residues. CDR3 DNA: TGTGCCAGCTCACCGTCTACAGGGCCGAACACTGAAGCTTTCTTT. Translating gives CASSPSTGPNTEAFF.

The CDR3 sequence is CASTGGLNSPLHF. The CDR3 coding sequence is TGTGCCAGCACCGGGGGTCTGAATTCACCCCTCCACTTT. The rearrangement links TRBV11-2 to TRBJ1-6, with D possibly TRBD1 on 5 matching bases. V lost 7 bases and J 7 bases, leaving 11 bases between the germline ends. Looked up from germline, CDR1 is SGHAT and CDR2 is FQNNGV. The CDR3 length is 13 residues.

Only a few counts were recorded for this clone. The chain recombines TRBV5-1 with TRBJ2-1, with 7 bases that match TRBD1. Germline V gene sequence: CDR1 SGHRS, CDR2 YFSETQ. The CDR3 sequence is 15 residues long. The J segment lost 8 bases and the V segment lost 0 bases, leaving 8 bases of the junction unmatched. CDR3 DNA: TGCGCCAGCAGCTTGGAGCCAGGGGGAGCATATGAGCAGTTCTTC. This encodes CASSLEPGGAYEQFF.

The chain employs TRBV18 and TRBJ2-1; 10 bases fit TRBD2. Germline assignment: CDR1 KGHSH and CDR2 LQKENI. V dropped 3 bases and J dropped 0; count of bases not matched to a gene: 8. This CDR3 comprises 18 residues. Here the CDR3 DNA reads TGTGCCAGCTCACCGCGACTAGCGGGCCGTAGCTCCTACAATGAGCAGTTCTTC. As protein: CASSPRLAGRSSYNEQFF.

This sequence joins TRBV10-3 and TRBJ1-1; 8 bases fit TRBD1. The germline V gene encodes CDR1 ENHRY and CDR2 SYGVKD. CDR3 length equals 14 residues. With V trimmed by 11 bases and J by 5 bases, 13 bases remained unmatched. The CDR3 sequence is CAAQGQGLGTEAFF. DNA for the CDR3: TGTGCCGCGCAAGGACAGGGTTTAGGGACTGAAGCTTTCTTT.

The chain couples TRBV7-2 to TRBJ1-5; D not certain. V was trimmed by 1 base and J by 6 bases, leaving 7 bases between them. This CDR3 has 13 amino acids. Per the germline V gene, CDR1 is SGHTA and CDR2 is FQGNSA. The CDR3 protein is CASSLESSQPQHF. The CDR3 DNA is TGTGCCAGCAGCTTAGAATCTTCTCAGCCCCAGCATTTT.

This clone was recorded a few times. This chain connects TRBV9 to TRBJ2-7, with TRBD1 identical over 10 bases. This CDR3 region has 14 residues. Trimming removed 4 bases from V and 2 bases from J; junction bases left unmatched: 3. Per the germline V gene, CDR1 is SGDLS and CDR2 is YYNGEE. The CDR3 loop is CASSKTGGAYEQYF. As DNA, the CDR3 is TGTGCCAGCAGCAAGACAGGGGGCGCCTACGAGCAGTACTTC.

The chain is built from TRBV4-2 and TRBJ1-3, with TRBD1 matching over 7 bases. Looked up from germline, CDR1 is LGHNA and CDR2 is YNFKEQ. CDR3 length: 15 residues. Germline trimming cut 3 bases from V and 2 bases from J; bases unmatched to any gene: 4. The CDR3 protein is CASSQKGATGNTIYF. The CDR3, as DNA: TGTGCCAGCAGCCAGAAGGGGGCAACTGGAAACACCATATATTTT.

The V and J genes are TRBV5-4 and TRBJ2-3, with 8 bases aligning to TRBD2. The ends lost 5 bases at V and 7 bases at J; junction bases unmatched: 3. Germline loops: CDR1 SGHNT, CDR2 YYREEE (reference sequence). The CDR3 is 12 amino acids. The CDR3 is CASSPGGNTQYF. The CDR3 nucleotides read TGTGCCAGCAGTCCGGGGGGGAATACGCAGTATTTT.

The J gene is TRBJ2-7, the V gene TRBV18; D is ambiguous. V lost 3 bases, J lost 4 bases, and 10 bases lay in between. The CDR3 sequence is 13 residues long. Looked up from germline, CDR1 is KGHSH and CDR2 is LQKENI. DNA for the CDR3: TGTGCCAGCTCACCCTCCCAGATTTACGAGCAGTACTTC. Protein product: CASSPSQIYEQYF.

The chain joins TRBV6-5 to TRBJ1-6, with D possibly TRBD1 on 5 matching bases. CDR1 is MNHEY and CDR2 is SVGAGI in the germline V gene. V gave up 4 bases and J gave up 5 bases, with 6 bases separating them. CDR3 length: 13 residues. The CDR3 DNA is TGTGCCAGCAGTTCCAGGGATAATTCACCCCTCCACTTT. Translating it yields CASSSRDNSPLHF.

This clone was seen only a few times. J is TRBJ2-1 and V is TRBV5-1; D uncertain. The CDR3 consists of 16 residues. V lost 6 bases to trimming and J lost 0 bases, with 16 bases between them. Germline-derived CDR1 and CDR2 are SGHRS and YFSETQ. CDR3 coding DNA: TGCGCCAGCACCCTAACGATTGCCGCCTCCTACAATGAGCAGTTCTTC. Protein: CASTLTIAASYNEQFF.

The chain recombines TRBV30 with TRBJ1-1; the match to TRBD1 covers 9 bases. The CDR3 contains 15 residues. The trim removed 0 bases at V and 0 bases at J, leaving 2 bases unmatched. Germline assignment: CDR1 GTSNPN and CDR2 SVGIG (reference sequence). CDR3 region: CAWSVGDRVNTEAFF. The DNA of the CDR3 is TGTGCCTGGAGTGTAGGGGACAGGGTGAACACTGAAGCTTTCTTT.

The J gene is TRBJ1-2, the V gene TRBV19, with TRBD1 matching 8 bases. This CDR3 is built from 14 residues. V shed 7 bases, J shed 8 bases, and the junction held 12 bases outside the gene matches. Germline-derived CDR1 and CDR2 are LNHDA and SQIVND (reference sequence). The CDR3 region has the DNA TGTGCCAGTATAGGAAGGACAGGGTTGACCGGCTACACCTTC. Translation gives CASIGRTGLTGYTF.

The chain recombines TRBV7-2 with TRBJ1-6; D might be TRBD1 (5 bases). V was clipped by 5 bases and J by 10 bases, with 15 bases between them. The CDR3 length is 14 residues. Looked up from germline, CDR1 is SGHTA and CDR2 is FQGNSA. CDR3 sequence (DNA): TGTGCCAGCAGCCCCCGACACAGGCAGTCACCCCTCCACTTT. Encoded protein: CASSPRHRQSPLHF.

This clone was found a few times. The gene calls are TRBV6-1 and TRBJ1-6; possibly TRBD1 for D (6 bases). The CDR3 totals 13 residues. The V and J ends lost 7 bases and 8 bases respectively, with 12 bases between them. Germline V CDR1 and CDR2: MNHNS, SASEGT. The CDR3 reads CASIWDKYSPLHF. Written as DNA, the CDR3 is TGTGCCAGCATATGGGACAAGTATTCACCCCTCCACTTT.

This clone was found a few times. This chain joins TRBV7-2 and TRBJ2-2; 9 bases fit TRBD1. Germline assignment: CDR1 SGHTA and CDR2 FQGNSA. The CDR3 loop spans 16 amino acids. V shed 0 bases and J 7 bases; nucleotides not matched to a gene: 6. The CDR3 reads CASSLARTGAGGELFF. The DNA for the CDR3 is TGTGCCAGCAGCTTAGCTCGGACAGGGGCGGGCGGGGAGCTGTTTTTT.

This clone was counted between two and nine times. The chain employs TRBV6-6 and TRBJ2-7, with 7 bases that match TRBD1. The germline gives CDR1 MNHNY, CDR2 SVGAGI (reference sequence). This CDR3 has 15 residues. Trimming removed 5 bases from V and 0 bases from J; junction bases left unmatched: 7. Here the CDR3 DNA reads TGTGCCAGCAGTCTAGAGGGGGACAGCTCCTACGAGCAGTACTTC. Protein sequence: CASSLEGDSSYEQYF.

This chain links TRBV4-2 with TRBJ2-2; 11 bases agree with TRBD1. This CDR3 spans 16 amino acids. Germline assignment: CDR1 LGHNA and CDR2 YNFKEQ. With 0 bases clipped from V and 6 bases from J, the junction kept 3 bases outside the gene matches. The CDR3 reads CASSQDPGQGAGELFF. DNA of the CDR3: TGTGCCAGCAGCCAAGATCCGGGACAGGGGGCCGGGGAGCTGTTTTTT.

The chain's CDR3 is CASSLLQGGTEAFF. The CDR3 coding sequence is TGCGCCAGCAGCTTGTTACAAGGGGGCACTGAAGCTTTCTTT. The rearrangement joins TRBV5-1 to TRBJ1-1; D may be TRBD1 (6 bases). V shed 1 base and J shed 4 bases, with 11 bases lying between them. The CDR3 is made up of 14 amino acids. The V gene's germline CDR1 is SGHRS and CDR2 YFSETQ. Together with reference TRBV5-1 and TRBJ1-1, the CDR3 gives the full variable domain: KAGVTQTPRYLIKTRGQQVTLSCSPISGHRSVSWYQQTPGQGLQFLFEYFSETQRNKGNFPGRFSGRQFSNSRSEMNVSTLELGDSALYLCASSLLQGGTEAFFGQGTRLTVV.

CDR3: CASRYSGGPTDTQYF. The CDR3 nucleotides read TGTGCCAGCAGATATAGCGGGGGCCCGACAGATACGCAGTATTTT. The chain uses TRBV6-5 and TRBJ2-3; the match to TRBD2 covers 9 bases. V shed 6 bases and J 3 bases; nucleotides not matched to a gene: 7. This CDR3 has 15 amino acids. The germline V gene has CDR1 MNHEY and CDR2 SVGAGI.

The chain employs TRBV4-1 and TRBJ1-4; TRBD1 is a possible D gene (6 bases). The ends were cut back, 1 base at V and 0 bases at J, with 15 bases in the middle. The CDR3 runs to 18 residues. Germline values: CDR1 MGHRA, CDR2 YSYEKL. CDR3 bases: TGCGCCAGCAGCCAAGGAGAGACAGGTTATGCAACTAATGAAAAACTGTTTTTT. Its translation: CASSQGETGYATNEKLFF.

CDR3 in DNA: TGTGCCAGTAGTTGGGGGGATGAGCAGTTCTTC. It yields the protein CASSWGDEQFF. The gene calls are TRBV19 and TRBJ2-1; D perhaps matches TRBD2 (6 bases). The germline CDR1 and CDR2 sequences are LNHDA and SQIVND (reference sequence). With 5 bases removed from V and 8 bases from J, the gap between germline ends came to 7 bases. The CDR3 loop spans 11 amino acids.

The chain is built from TRBV7-9 and TRBJ1-2; D is undetermined. This CDR3 is 13 amino acids long. In germline, CDR1 is SEHNR, CDR2 FQNEAQ (reference sequence). Trimming left V 5 bases short and J 1 base short, with 8 bases between. CDR3 nucleotide sequence: TGTGCCAGCAGCCCCGGGATTAACTATGGCTACACCTTC. Amino acids: CASSPGINYGYTF.

CDR3 nucleotide sequence: TGTGCCAGCAGCTTGGGTATAGCGGGGGTGGAGCAGTTCTTC. This translates into CASSLGIAGVEQFF. The chain has TRBV5-6 and TRBJ2-1; 9 nucleotides align to TRBD2. After removal of 0 bases from V and 10 bases from J, the junction contained 5 bases not matched to a gene. The CDR3 runs to 14 residues. Per the germline V gene, CDR1 is SGHDT and CDR2 is YYEEEE.

Details on this clone: Different DNA sequences within this sample yield the same CDR3. The chain employs TRBV5-1 and TRBJ1-2; no firm D call. Germline-derived CDR1 and CDR2 are SGHRS and YFSETQ. V was pared by 0 bases and J by 1 base, with 4 bases between. CDR3 length: 13 residues. CDR3 amino acids: CASSLANNYGYTF. For the CDR3, the DNA is TGCGCCAGCAGCTTGGCAAATAACTATGGCTACACCTTC.

The J gene is TRBJ1-1, the V gene TRBV2, with D possibly being TRBD1 (6 bases). The V gene lost 5 bases and the J gene lost 2 bases, with 18 bases spanning the gap. Germline CDR1 is SNHLY and CDR2 is FYNNEI. The CDR3 is 16 amino acids. The CDR3 DNA reads TGTGCCAGCAGTCTAGACTCCACAGGGAGAAACACTGAAGCTTTCTTT. It codes for CASSLDSTGRNTEAFF.